This T cell receptor beta chain was documented in a study of blood T cells in healthy people across ages. For the second PCR, which ran for roughly 6 to 11 cycles, a sample-barcoded 5' primer and a J-beta primer mix were used. A minimum of 2.5 million CDR3-containing paired-end reads was obtained for each sample. TCRdb used MiXCR to reprocess the 5' RACE reads, holding one entry per CDR3 protein. The sample lists 580,000 or so distinct CDR3 sequences, around 48% occurring once. This clonotype appeared a few times. This CDR3 is 14 amino acids long. Germline CDR1 SGHTA, CDR2 FQGNSA. Trimming at V came to 4 bases and at J to 6 bases, leaving 6 bases not matched to a gene.

Material: blood. The V and J genes are TRBV7-2 and TRBJ2-1; 7 nucleotides line up with TRBD2. The TCR originated in a man aged 80 or over in good health. In nucleotides, the CDR3 is TGTGCCAGCAGCTCGGGACTACTCTTCAATGAGCAGTTCTTC. Translation: CASSSGLLFNEQFF.